This T cell receptor (beta chain) is drawn from a study of blood T cell repertoires in COVID-19. Study background: Samples taken during acute and convalescent COVID-19 were collected in the United States, Italy and Spain. Nucleic acid was either cDNA or gDNA, and it came from T cells, B-cell-depleted T cells, or PBMCs.

The CDR3 is 15 amino acids. Germline CDR1 is SEHNR and CDR2 is FQNEAQ (reference sequence). The ends were cut back, 6 bases at V and 4 bases at J, with 18 bases in the middle. In the original analysis: Nucleated cell number was recorded as an estimate derived from reference gene primer amplification. Repertoires were generated with immunoSEQ multiplex PCR, while TCRdb's copy carries only in-frame clones and drops some. For V, J and clone size, that table is used; D and trimming come from the DNA. This table holds 140,000 or so clones, around 90% found once. The clonotype was recovered from a man in his 70s with acute or convalescent COVID-19. Sequenced material: peripheral blood. The gene calls are TRBV7-9 and TRBJ1-1, with D uncertain. The CDR3 here is CASSFFEGDGTEAFF. CDR3 DNA: TGTGCCAGCAGTTTTTTTGAGGGAGACGGCACTGAAGCTTTCTTT.